This T cell receptor beta chain was captured in a study of PD-1 blockade in classical Hodgkin lymphoma. Profiled with immunoSEQ multiplex PCR; TCRdb holds only in-frame clones, not every one. Of 100,000 or so clones listed, roughly 90% are singletons. Study findings and constraints: Whoever responded completely had baseline diversity much like that seen in newly diagnosed patients. Repertoire differences lack defined causes, possibly disease activity or prior therapy.

A word on this clone: Its antigen is currently unknown.

CDR1 SGDLS and CDR2 YYNGEE come from the germline V gene. This CDR3 region has 14 residues. The V gene end was trimmed by 0 bases and the J gene end by 6 bases; junction bases not matched to a gene: 5. All patients relapsed after autologous stem cell transplantation, and brentuximab vedotin exposure varied. The sample was peripheral blood mononuclear cells (PBMCs), taken before the second cycle of nivolumab. The rearrangement joins TRBV9 to TRBJ2-7; 8 nucleotides match TRBD1. The sequence derives from a human donor with classical Hodgkin lymphoma. CDR3 DNA: TGTGCCAGCAGCGTAGGGTTCAGGGGGCGCGAGCAGTACTTC. Protein sequence: CASSVGFRGREQYF.